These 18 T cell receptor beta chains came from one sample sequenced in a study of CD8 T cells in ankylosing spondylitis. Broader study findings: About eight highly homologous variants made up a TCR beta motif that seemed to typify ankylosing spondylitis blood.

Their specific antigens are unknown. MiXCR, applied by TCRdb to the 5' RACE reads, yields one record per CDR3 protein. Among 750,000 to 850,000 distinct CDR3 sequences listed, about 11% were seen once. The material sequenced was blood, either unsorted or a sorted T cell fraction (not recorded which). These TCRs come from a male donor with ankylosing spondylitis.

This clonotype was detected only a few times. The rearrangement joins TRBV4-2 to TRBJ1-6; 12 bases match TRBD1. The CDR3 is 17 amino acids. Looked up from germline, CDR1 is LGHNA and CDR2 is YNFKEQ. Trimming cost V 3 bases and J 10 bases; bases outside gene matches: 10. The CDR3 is CASSHLGTGGAESPLHF. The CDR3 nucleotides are TGTGCCAGCAGCCATCTCGGGACAGGGGGCGCGGAATCACCCCTCCACTTT.

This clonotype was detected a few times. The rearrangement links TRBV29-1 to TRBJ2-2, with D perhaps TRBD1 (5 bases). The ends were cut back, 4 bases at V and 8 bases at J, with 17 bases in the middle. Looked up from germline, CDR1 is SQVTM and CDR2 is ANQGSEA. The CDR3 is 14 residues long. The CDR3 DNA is TGCAGCGTTGGAGAATTTCAGGGTTTTGGGGAGCTGTTTTTT. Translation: CSVGEFQGFGELFF.

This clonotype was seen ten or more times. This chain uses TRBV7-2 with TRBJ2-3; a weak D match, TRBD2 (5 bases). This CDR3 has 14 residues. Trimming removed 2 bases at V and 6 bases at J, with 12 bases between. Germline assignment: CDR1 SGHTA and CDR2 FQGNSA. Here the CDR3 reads CASSLSGRWDTQYF. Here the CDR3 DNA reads TGTGCCAGCAGCTTAAGCGGCAGATGGGATACGCAGTATTTT.

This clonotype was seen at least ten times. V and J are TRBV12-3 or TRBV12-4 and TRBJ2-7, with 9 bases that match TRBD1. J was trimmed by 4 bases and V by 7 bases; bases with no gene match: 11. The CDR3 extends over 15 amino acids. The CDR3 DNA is TGTGCCAGCACCCCAGCCGGGACAGGGAGGTACGAGCAGTACTTC. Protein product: CASTPAGTGRYEQYF.

The CDR3 nucleotides are TGTGCCTGGAGTGTTACGTTTTCCTACAATGAGCAGTTCTTC. This gives the protein CAWSVTFSYNEQFF. V and J are TRBV30 and TRBJ2-1, with unresolved D. The CDR3 is made up of 14 amino acids. The V end lost 0 bases, the J end lost 1 base, and 7 bases lay between the germline ends. CDR1 and CDR2 from the germline V gene are GTSNPN and SVGIG (reference sequence).

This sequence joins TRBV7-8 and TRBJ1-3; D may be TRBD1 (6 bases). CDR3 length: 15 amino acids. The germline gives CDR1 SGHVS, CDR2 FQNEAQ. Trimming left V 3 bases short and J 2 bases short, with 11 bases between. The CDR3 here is CASSFYRETGNTIYF. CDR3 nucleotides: TGTGCCAGCAGCTTCTACAGGGAGACTGGAAACACCATATATTTT.

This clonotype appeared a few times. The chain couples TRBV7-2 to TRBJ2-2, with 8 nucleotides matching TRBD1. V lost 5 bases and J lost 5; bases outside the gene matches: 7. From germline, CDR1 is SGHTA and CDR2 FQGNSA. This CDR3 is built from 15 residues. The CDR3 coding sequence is TGTGCCAGCAGCCTCCAACAGGGGGAAACCGGGGAGCTGTTTTTT. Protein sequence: CASSLQQGETGELFF. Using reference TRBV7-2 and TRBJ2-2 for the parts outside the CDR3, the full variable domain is GAGVSQSPSNKVTEKGKDVELRCDPISGHTALYWYRQSLGQGLEFLIYFQGNSAPDKSGLPSDRFSAERTGGSVSTLTIQRTQQEDSAVYLCASSLQQGETGELFFGEGSRLTVL.

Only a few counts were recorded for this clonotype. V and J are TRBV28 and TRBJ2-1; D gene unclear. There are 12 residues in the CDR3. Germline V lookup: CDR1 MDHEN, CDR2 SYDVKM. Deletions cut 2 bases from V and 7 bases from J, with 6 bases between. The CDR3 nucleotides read TGTGCCAGCAGTTTAAAGAGGAATGAGCAGTTCTTC. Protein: CASSLKRNEQFF.

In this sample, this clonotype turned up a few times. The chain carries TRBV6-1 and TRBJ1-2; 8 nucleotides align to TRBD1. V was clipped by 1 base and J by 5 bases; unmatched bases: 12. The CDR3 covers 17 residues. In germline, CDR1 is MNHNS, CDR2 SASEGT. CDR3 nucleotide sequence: TGTGCCAGCAGTGAAGGTCCGCCCGGGACAGGACCTTATGGCTACACCTTC. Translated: CASSEGPPGTGPYGYTF.

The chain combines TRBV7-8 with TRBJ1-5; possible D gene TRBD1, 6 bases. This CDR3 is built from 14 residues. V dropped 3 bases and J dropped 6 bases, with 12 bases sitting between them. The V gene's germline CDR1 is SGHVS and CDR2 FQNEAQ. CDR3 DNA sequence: TGTGCCAGCAGCTTCAACAGGGAAGGTCAGCCCCAGCATTTT. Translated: CASSFNREGQPQHF.

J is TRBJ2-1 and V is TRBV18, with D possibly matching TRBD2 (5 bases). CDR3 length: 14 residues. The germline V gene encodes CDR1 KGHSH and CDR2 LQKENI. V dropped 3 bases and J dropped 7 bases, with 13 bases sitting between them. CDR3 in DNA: TGTGCCAGCTCACCCCTAGCCGGACGAAATGAGCAGTTCTTC. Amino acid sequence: CASSPLAGRNEQFF.

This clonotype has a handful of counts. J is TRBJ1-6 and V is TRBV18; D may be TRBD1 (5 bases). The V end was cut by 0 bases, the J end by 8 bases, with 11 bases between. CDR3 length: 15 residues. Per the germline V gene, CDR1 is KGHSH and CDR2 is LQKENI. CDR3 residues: CASSPPMGRDSPLHF. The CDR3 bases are TGTGCCAGCTCACCACCCATGGGACGGGATTCACCCCTCCACTTT.

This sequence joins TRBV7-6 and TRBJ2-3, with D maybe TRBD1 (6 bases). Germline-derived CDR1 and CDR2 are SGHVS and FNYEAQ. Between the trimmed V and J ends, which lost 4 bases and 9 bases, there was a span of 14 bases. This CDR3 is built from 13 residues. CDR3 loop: CASSYGTGPTQYF. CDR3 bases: TGTGCCAGCAGCTACGGTACAGGGCCGACGCAGTATTTT.

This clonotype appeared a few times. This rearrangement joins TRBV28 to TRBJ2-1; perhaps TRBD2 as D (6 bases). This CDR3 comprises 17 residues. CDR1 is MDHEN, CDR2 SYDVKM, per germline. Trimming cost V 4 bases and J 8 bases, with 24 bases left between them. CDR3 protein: CASSSPRGGRLRDEQFF. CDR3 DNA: TGTGCCAGCAGTTCCCCGAGGGGTGGGAGGCTAAGGGATGAGCAGTTCTTC.

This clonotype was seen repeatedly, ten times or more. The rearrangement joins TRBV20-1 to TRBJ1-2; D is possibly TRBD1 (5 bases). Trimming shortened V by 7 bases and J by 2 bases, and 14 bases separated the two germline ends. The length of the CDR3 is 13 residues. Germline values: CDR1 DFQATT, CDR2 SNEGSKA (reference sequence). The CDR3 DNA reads TGCAGTGTCCGACAGTCACCAAACTATGGCTACACCTTC. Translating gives CSVRQSPNYGYTF.

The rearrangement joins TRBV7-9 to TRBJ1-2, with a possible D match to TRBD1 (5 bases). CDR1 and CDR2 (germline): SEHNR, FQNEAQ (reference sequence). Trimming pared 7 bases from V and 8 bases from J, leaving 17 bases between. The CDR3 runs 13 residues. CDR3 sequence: CASTAMGGAGYTF. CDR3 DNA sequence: TGTGCCAGCACCGCCATGGGCGGGGCAGGCTACACCTTC.

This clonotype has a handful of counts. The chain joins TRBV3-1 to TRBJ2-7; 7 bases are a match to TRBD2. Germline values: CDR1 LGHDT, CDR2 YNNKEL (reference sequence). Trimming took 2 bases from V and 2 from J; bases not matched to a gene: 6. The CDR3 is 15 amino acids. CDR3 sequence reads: CASSQFASGTYEQYF. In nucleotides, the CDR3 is TGTGCCAGCAGCCAATTCGCTAGCGGAACCTACGAGCAGTACTTC.

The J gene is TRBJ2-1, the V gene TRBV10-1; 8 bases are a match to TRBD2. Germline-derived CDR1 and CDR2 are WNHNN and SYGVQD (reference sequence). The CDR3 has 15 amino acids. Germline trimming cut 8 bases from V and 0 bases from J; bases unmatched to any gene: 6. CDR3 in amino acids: CASASGGGSYNEQFF. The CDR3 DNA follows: TGCGCCAGCGCTTCGGGAGGGGGCTCCTACAATGAGCAGTTCTTC.